These T cell receptor beta chains were read from a single sample in a study of CD8 T cells in ankylosing spondylitis. TCRdb re-derived calls from the 5' RACE reads in MiXCR, one entry per CDR3 protein. This table has fewer than 250,000 distinct CDR3 sequences, roughly 25% appearing once. The sequencing input was blood, either unsorted or a sorted T cell fraction (not recorded which). These receptors originate from a male donor with ankylosing spondylitis or in good health (not recorded which). Each CDR3 is given without its conserved first and last residue. D genes are given only for firm matches. Clone size is given for some rows only: seen once, a few or many times, or a class if the clone is expanded.

>few|TRBV18|TRBD1
ASSPPDRVSDTQY
>-|TRBV29-1|TRBD2
SVKMTSGWNTGELF
>-|TRBV5-6|TRBD1
ASMFGDRENTEAF
>many|TRBV28|TRBD2
ASSLSSSGGSTDTQY
>many|TRBV12-3/TRBV12-4|-
ASSLMLGPHEQY
>once|TRBV29-1|-
SVEVVTSGPQH
>-|TRBV5-1|TRBD1
ASSPAKTGFNTEAF
>few|TRBV20-1|TRBD1
SASAGQYNQPQH
>many|TRBV25-1|TRBD1
ASSVPGQGNEQF
>-|TRBV5-1|TRBD2
ASSPLTSGRASEQY
>many|TRBV9|TRBD2
ASSVKAGGTDTQY
>-|TRBV11-3|-
ASSLIGAGGEQF
>-|TRBV7-2|TRBD1
ASRSQGALETQY
>once|TRBV5-1|TRBD2
ASSLWGRAEQETQY
>-|TRBV20-1|-
SASGQYNEQF
>few|TRBV6-1|-
ASTRTSNTEAF
>many|TRBV6-1|-
ASSVTAYEQY
>-|TRBV15|-
ATSREGFDSPLH
>many|TRBV29-1|TRBD2
SVGSGSPSSYEQY
>-|TRBV20-1|TRBD2
SAIASGEPDTQY
>many|TRBV6-2/TRBV6-3|-
ASRTVGELF
>-|TRBV29-1|-
SVEIRGTDTQY
>-|TRBV5-4|TRBD2
ASSLGASGASSYNEQF
>once|TRBV10-3|-
AISDDRNYGYT
>many|TRBV18|TRBD1
ASSPTGVPEQY
>-|TRBV19|-
ASSISVGYEQY
>-|TRBV7-6|TRBD2
ASSLVASGSGETQY
>-|TRBV6-5|TRBD2
ASSYSNMLADPYEQY
>-|TRBV20-1|TRBD2
SASSAGGSDTQY
>many|TRBV19|TRBD1
ASSIEHRTGDNEQF
>once|TRBV10-3|TRBD2
AISESRTSGNNNEQF
>many|TRBV15|TRBD1
ATSRGDRGSYEKLF
>many|TRBV6-1|TRBD2
ASSEALGGGKNIQY
>many|TRBV5-1|-
ASSTNLGSRSYEQY
>many|TRBV15|-
ATSRDKADRSGNTIY
>-|TRBV6-5|-
ASSYFTRVTRTAYEQY
>-|TRBV5-1|TRBD2
ASGNSVAGGEETQY
>many|TRBV20-1|-
SASWWRTRTDTQY
>few|TRBV20-1|-
SARASTDTQY
>many|TRBV20-1|TRBD2
SARAIPGLAGKETQY
>many|TRBV5-1|TRBD2
ASSLAPLGIAGGPNEQF
>many|TRBV20-1|TRBD2
SASPGLAGLNEQF
>-|TRBV29-1|-
SVDARGQETQY
>few|TRBV4-3|-
ASSQDPEGSYEQY
>few|TRBV29-1|-
SVEPPEADEQY
>-|TRBV12-3/TRBV12-4|TRBD1
ASSTGDRGSYEQY
>-|TRBV6-2/TRBV6-3|TRBD2
ASSYSGLANEQF
>-|TRBV7-2|TRBD2
ASSSLGTSGHTEQF
>many|TRBV12-3/TRBV12-4|TRBD2
ASSLSGLGGNNEQF
>-|TRBV12-3/TRBV12-4|-
ASSLVQPGDTQY
>many|TRBV5-1|TRBD2
ASSPYFGLATDTQY
>-|TRBV20-1|-
SASDDSRDNEQF
>many|TRBV15|-
ATSRDPSGANVLT
>-|TRBV19|-
ASSIAAGGDSPLH
>-|TRBV6-5|TRBD1
ASSYFGQGNTEAF
>-|TRBV29-1|TRBD2
SVESSGDDNEQF